This T cell receptor (beta chain) emerged from a study of control samples from healthy donors and cancer patients. Profiling relied on immunoSEQ multiplex PCR, and the TCRdb table lists in-frame clones only, not all of them. Of under 300,000 clones listed, more than 65% are singletons. This CDR3 is built from 14 residues. The germline V gene encodes CDR1 SGHRS and CDR2 YFSETQ. V was pared by 2 bases and J by 5 bases, with 13 bases between. The sample consisted of PBMCs. This TCR was recovered from a woman aged 60-75 years with lung cancer. The V and J genes are TRBV5-1 and TRBJ2-5, with a possible D match to TRBD2 (6 bases). Here the CDR3 reads CASSLGTPGETQYF. In nucleotides, the CDR3 is TGCGCCAGCAGCTTAGGGACTCCCGGCGAGACCCAGTACTTC.